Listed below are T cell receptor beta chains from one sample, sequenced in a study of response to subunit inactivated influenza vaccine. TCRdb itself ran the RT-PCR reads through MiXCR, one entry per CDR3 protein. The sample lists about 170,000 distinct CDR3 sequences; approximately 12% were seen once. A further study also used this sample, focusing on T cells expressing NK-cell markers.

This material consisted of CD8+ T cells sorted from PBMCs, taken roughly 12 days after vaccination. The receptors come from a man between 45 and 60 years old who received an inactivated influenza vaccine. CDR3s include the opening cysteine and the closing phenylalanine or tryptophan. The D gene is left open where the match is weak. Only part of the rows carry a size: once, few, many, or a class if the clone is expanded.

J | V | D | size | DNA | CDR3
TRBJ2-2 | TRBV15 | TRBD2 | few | TGTGCCACCCGGGTCAGCGGGGACACCGGGGAGCTGTTTTTT | CATRVSGDTGELFF
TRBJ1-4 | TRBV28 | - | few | TGTGCCAGCAGTTTTATCCGCGATGAAAAACTGTTTTTT | CASSFIRDEKLFF
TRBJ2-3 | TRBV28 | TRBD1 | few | TGTGCCAGCAGTTTCGGGCGAACAGGGGTGAGCACAGATACGCAGTATTTT | CASSFGRTGVSTDTQYF
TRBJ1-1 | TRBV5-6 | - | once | TGTGCCAGCAGCGAACAGGACACTGAAGCTTTCTTT | CASSEQDTEAFF
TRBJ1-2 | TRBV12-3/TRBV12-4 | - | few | TGTGCCAGCAGTGGAACAGGTACCAACTATGGCTACACCTTC | CASSGTGTNYGYTF
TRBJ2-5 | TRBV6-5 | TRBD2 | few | TGTGCCAGCAGTTACTCATATTATACCGGGACTAGTTGGATGGAGACCCAGTACTTC | CASSYSYYTGTSWMETQYF
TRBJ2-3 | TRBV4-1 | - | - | TGCGCCCAAAAAGGGTCGAGCACAGATACGCAGTATTTT | CAQKGSSTDTQYF
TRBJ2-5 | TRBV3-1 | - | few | TGTGCCAGCAGCCAAGCAGTTTGGGGCAGCCAAGAGACCCAGTACTTC | CASSQAVWGSQETQYF
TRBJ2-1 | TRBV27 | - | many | TGTGCCAGCATCCGGGACACCTACAATGAGCAGTTCTTC | CASIRDTYNEQFF
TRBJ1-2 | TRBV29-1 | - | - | TGCAGCGCCTGGGCCCGCACCGGCTACACCTTC | CSAWARTGYTF
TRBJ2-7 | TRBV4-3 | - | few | TGCGCCAGCAGCCAAGGTTATCTGGGGGCGAACTACGAGCAGTACTTC | CASSQGYLGANYEQYF
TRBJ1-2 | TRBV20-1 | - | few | TGCAGTGCTAGAGGGGATGGCTACACCTTC | CSARGDGYTF
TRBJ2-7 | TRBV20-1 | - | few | TGCAGTGCACCCTTGGGGGGCTACGAGCAGTACTTC | CSAPLGGYEQYF
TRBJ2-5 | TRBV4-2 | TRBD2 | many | TGTGCCAGCAGCCAAGAGATAGCGGGGTACCAAGAGACCCAGTACTTC | CASSQEIAGYQETQYF
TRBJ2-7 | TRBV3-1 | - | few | TGTGCCAGCAGCCCCCTCGGGGGTCAGCATCTTTACGAGCAGTACTTC | CASSPLGGQHLYEQYF
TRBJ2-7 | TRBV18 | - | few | TGTGCCAGCTCACCGGCAGATTCCTACGAGCAGTACTTC | CASSPADSYEQYF
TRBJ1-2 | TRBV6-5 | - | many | TGTGCCAGCAGTTACCCCGCCGGGCACGGCAACTATGGCTACACCTTC | CASSYPAGHGNYGYTF
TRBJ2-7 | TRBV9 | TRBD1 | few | TGTGCCAGCAGCTTCGGGACAGGGGGCGTCTCCGAGCAGTACTTC | CASSFGTGGVSEQYF
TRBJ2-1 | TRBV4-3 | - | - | TGCGCCAGCAGCCAAGATTGGGGGTCCCCCAACAATGAGCAGTTCTTC | CASSQDWGSPNNEQFF
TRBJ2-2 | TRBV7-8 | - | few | TGTGCCAGCAGCCTCCGGGTGGCCCCCGGGGAGCTGTTTTTT | CASSLRVAPGELFF
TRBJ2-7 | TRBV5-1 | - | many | TGCGCCAGCAGCTTGGGCTGGGGAGGCTCCTACGAGCAGTACTTC | CASSLGWGGSYEQYF
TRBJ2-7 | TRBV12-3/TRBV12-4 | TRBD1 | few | TGTGCCAGCAGTTGGGGCCAGGGGGCGGAAGAGCAGTACTTC | CASSWGQGAEEQYF
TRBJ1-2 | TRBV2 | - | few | TGTGCCAGCAGAGGCGGAGGGGCCGGCTATGGCTACACCTTC | CASRGGGAGYGYTF
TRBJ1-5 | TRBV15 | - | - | TGTGCCACCAGGTCAGACGGTAGCAATCAGCCCCAGCATTTT | CATRSDGSNQPQHF
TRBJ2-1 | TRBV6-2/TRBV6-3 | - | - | TGTGCCAGCAGTTACTCGATAGGTGAGCAGTTCTTC | CASSYSIGEQFF
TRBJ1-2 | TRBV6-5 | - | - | TGTGCCAGCAGTTACGAGGGACTTGGCTACACCTTC | CASSYEGLGYTF
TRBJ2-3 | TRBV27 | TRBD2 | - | TGTGCCAGCAGTTTCCTGGCGGGAGAGGGCACAGATACGCAGTATTTT | CASSFLAGEGTDTQYF
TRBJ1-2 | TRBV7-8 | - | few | TGTGCCAGCAGCTTAGTTGGCTGGGGCTACACCTTC | CASSLVGWGYTF
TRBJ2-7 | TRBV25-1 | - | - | TGTGCCAGCGGAACTAGCATGCACGAGCAGTACTTC | CASGTSMHEQYF
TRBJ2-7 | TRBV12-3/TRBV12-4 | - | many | TGTGCCAGCAGCGAACGGGTTGGCGAGCAGTACTTC | CASSERVGEQYF
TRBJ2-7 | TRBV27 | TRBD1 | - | TGTGCCAGCGCAACCGGGACAGGGCCATATTACGAGCAGTACTTC | CASATGTGPYYEQYF
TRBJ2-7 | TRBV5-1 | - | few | TGCGCCAGCAGCCCTTGGCCTCGTGCCTACGAGCAGTACTTC | CASSPWPRAYEQYF
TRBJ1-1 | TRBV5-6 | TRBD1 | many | TGTGCCAGCAGCTTGGATGACAGGGGCACTGAAGCTTTCTTT | CASSLDDRGTEAFF
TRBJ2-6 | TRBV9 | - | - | TGTGCCAGCAGCGCGGGCTCTGGGGCCAACGTCCTGACTTTC | CASSAGSGANVLTF
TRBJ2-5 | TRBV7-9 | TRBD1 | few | TGTGCCAGCAGGCACAGGGGGGCCAAAGAGACCCAGTACTTC | CASRHRGAKETQYF
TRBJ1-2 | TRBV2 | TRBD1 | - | TGTGCCAGCACCGACAGGGGGTTTTATGGCTACACCTTC | CASTDRGFYGYTF
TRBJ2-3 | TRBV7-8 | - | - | TGTGCCAGCAGCCCCTGGGGGGGCAGGGGGGGTGATACGCAGTATTTT | CASSPWGGRGGDTQYF